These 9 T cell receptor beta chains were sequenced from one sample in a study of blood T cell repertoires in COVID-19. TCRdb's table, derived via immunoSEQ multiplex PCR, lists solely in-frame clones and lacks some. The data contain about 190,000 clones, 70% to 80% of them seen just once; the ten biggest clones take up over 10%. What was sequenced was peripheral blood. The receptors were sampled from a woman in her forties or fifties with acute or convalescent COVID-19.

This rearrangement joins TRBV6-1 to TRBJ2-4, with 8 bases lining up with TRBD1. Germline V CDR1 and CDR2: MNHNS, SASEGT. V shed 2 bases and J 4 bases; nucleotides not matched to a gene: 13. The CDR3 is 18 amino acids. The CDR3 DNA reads TGTGCCAGCAGTGAAATAACGACAGGGGCACCTCAAAAAAACATTCAGTACTTC. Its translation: CASSEITTGAPQKNIQYF.

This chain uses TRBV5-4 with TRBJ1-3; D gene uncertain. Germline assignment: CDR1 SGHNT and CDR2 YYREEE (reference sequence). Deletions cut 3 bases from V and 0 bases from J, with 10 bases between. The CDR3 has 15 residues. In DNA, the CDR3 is TGTGCCAGCAGCTCTCAGTCTCTCTCTGGAAACACCATATATTTT. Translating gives CASSSQSLSGNTIYF.

The CDR3 is CASSQVGQSSRQYF. In nucleotides, the CDR3 is TGTGCCAGCAGCCAAGTGGGACAGTCATCTCGGCAGTACTTC. The rearrangement uses TRBV14 and TRBJ2-7; 7 bases are a match to TRBD1. With V trimmed by 1 base and J by 9 bases, 9 bases remained unmatched. The CDR3 sequence is 14 residues long. From germline, CDR1 is SGHDN and CDR2 FVKESK. The full variable domain, completed using reference TRBV14 and TRBJ2-7, is EAGVTQFPSHSVIEKGQTVTLRCDPISGHDNLYWYRRVMGKEIKFLLHFVKESKQDESGMPNNRFLAERTGGTYSTLKVQPAELEDSGVYFCASSQVGQSSRQYFGPGTRLTVT.

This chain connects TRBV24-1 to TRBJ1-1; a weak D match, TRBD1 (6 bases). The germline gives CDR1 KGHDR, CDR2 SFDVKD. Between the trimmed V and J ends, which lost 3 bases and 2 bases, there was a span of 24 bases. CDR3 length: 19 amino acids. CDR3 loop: CATSDVPQRTWGLNTEAFF. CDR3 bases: TGTGCCACCAGTGATGTGCCCCAGCGAACGTGGGGGCTTAACACTGAAGCTTTCTTT.

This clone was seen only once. CDR3 residues: CATSVGGGSSYNEQFF. The CDR3 nucleotides are TGTGCCACCAGCGTTGGGGGGGGTAGCTCCTACAATGAGCAGTTCTTC. V is TRBV15 and J is TRBJ2-1; 7 bases align to TRBD2. The CDR3 spans 16 residues. Germline CDR1 reads LNHNV; CDR2 reads YYDKDF (reference sequence). V lost 5 bases and J lost 0; bases outside the gene matches: 7.

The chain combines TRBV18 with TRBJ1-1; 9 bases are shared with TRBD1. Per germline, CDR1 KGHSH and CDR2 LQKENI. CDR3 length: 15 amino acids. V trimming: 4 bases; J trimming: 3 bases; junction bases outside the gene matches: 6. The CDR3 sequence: CASSRPTGGHTEAFF. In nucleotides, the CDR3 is TGTGCCAGCTCACGACCCACAGGGGGCCACACTGAAGCTTTCTTT.

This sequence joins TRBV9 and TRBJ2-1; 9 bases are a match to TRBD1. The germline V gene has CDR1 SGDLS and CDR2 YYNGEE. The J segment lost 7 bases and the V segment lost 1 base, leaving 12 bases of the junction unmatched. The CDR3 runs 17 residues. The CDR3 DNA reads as TGTGCCAGCAGCGTATCGGCACGACAGGGGGGAATGAATGAGCAGTTCTTC. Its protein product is CASSVSARQGGMNEQFF.

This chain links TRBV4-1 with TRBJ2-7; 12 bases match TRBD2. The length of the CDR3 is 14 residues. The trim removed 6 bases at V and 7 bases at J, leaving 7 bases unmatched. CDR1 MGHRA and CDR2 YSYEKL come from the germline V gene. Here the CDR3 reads CASSDRLAGEEQYF. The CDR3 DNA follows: TGCGCCAGCAGTGATCGACTAGCGGGAGAAGAGCAGTACTTC.

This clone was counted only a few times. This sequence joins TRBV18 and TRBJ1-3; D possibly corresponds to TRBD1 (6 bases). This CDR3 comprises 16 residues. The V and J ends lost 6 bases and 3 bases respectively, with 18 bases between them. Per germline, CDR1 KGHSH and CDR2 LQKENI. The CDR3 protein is CASSPTPTGFGNTIYF. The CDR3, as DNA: TGTGCCAGCTCCCCTACCCCGACAGGATTTGGAAACACCATATATTTT.